Given below is one TCR beta chain in context. Assay: immunoSEQ multiplex PCR; the TCRdb copy retains only in-frame clones and omits some. Counted here are roughly 62,000 clones, about 79% occurring once; the ten biggest clones make up roughly 2.4%. These data originate in a study of OX40 agonist ivuxolimab in advanced cancers. About the study: Participants averaged about 60 years of age (range about 23 to 90) and were 75% to 90% male.

The CDR3 totals 17 residues. V dropped 6 bases and J dropped 3; count of bases not matched to a gene: 13. CDR1 KGHSH and CDR2 LQKENI come from the germline V gene. This chain uses TRBV18 with TRBJ2-5; TRBD2 agrees at 10 bases. This TCR derives from an adult with an advanced solid tumor such as melanoma, head and neck, liver or kidney cancer. Sequences were derived from CD4+ or CD8+ T cells sorted from blood, sampled in a trial of the OX40 agonist ivuxolimab. The DNA for the CDR3 is TGTGCCAGCTCGCGCGGGCAACCAACTAGCGGGGAAGAGACCCAGTACTTC. This sequence encodes CASSRGQPTSGEETQYF.